Following are 21 T cell receptor beta chains from one sample sequenced in a study of cytomegalovirus exposure and HLA in healthy donors. The study ran its PCR with 60 Vbeta and 13 Jbeta primers. TCRdb's copy holds only in-frame clones and misses some; the assay was immunoSEQ multiplex PCR. The sample lists roughly 200,000 clones; about 9% were seen once. The sequenced sample was PBMCs. These receptors all come from a woman under 40 in good health and CMV-seropositive.

As for this clone: At one end the junction does not follow the germline gene, possibly because of a read error. J is TRBJ2-3 and V is TRBV12-5; 8 positions match TRBD1. This CDR3 is built from 15 residues. The germline V gene encodes CDR1 LGHNT and CDR2 FRNRAP. CDR3 nucleotides: TGTGCTAGTGGCTTGGACAGGGCGGACACAGATACGCAGTATTTT. Its protein is CASGLDRADTDTQYF. Supplemented by reference TRBV12-5 and TRBJ2-3, the full variable domain reads DARVTQTPRHKVTEMGQEVTMRCQPILGHNTVFWYRQTMMQGLELLAYFRNRAPLDDSGMPKDRFSAEMPDATLATLKIQPSEPRDSAVYFCASGLDRADTDTQYFGPGTRLTVL.

This clone was counted only a few times. V is TRBV5-1 and J is TRBJ2-3, with 8 nucleotides matching TRBD2. The germline V gene has CDR1 SGHRS and CDR2 YFSETQ. The CDR3 spans 15 residues. Unmatched junction bases numbered 5, after V lost 5 bases and J lost 0 bases. The CDR3 region is CASSFTSGSTDTQYF. CDR3 coding DNA: TGCGCCAGCAGTTTCACTAGCGGCAGCACAGATACGCAGTATTTT. Full variable domain (outside the CDR3, taken from reference TRBV5-1 and TRBJ2-3): KAGVTQTPRYLIKTRGQQVTLSCSPISGHRSVSWYQQTPGQGLQFLFEYFSETQRNKGNFPGRFSGRQFSNSRSEMNVSTLELGDSALYLCASSFTSGSTDTQYFGPGTRLTVL.

This clone was detected a few times. DNA of the CDR3: TGTGCCAGCAGCTTGGGACAGGGGGCCGCTGAAGCTTTCTTT. Translation: CASSLGQGAAEAFF. The V call is TRBV7-6, the J call TRBJ1-1, with 12 bases that match TRBD1. V gave up 3 bases and J gave up 6 bases; unmatched junction bases: 2. The germline V gene encodes CDR1 SGHVS and CDR2 FNYEAQ. The CDR3 is 14 residues long.

This clone was found a few times. V is TRBV14 and J is TRBJ2-1; 9 bases align to TRBD1. This CDR3 is 13 amino acids long. J gave up 8 bases and V 4 bases, and 3 bases lay outside the gene matches. Germline CDR1 and CDR2: SGHDN and FVKESK. CDR3 sequence (DNA): TGTGCCAGCAGCCCCTGGACAGGGGATGAGCAGTTCTTC. It yields the protein CASSPWTGDEQFF.

V gene TRBV5-1 combines with J gene TRBJ2-7; TRBD1 is a possible D gene (5 bases). The CDR3 extends over 13 amino acids. Per germline, CDR1 SGHRS and CDR2 YFSETQ. Trimming removed 3 bases from V and 7 bases from J, with 14 bases in between. The CDR3 coding sequence is TGCGCCAGCAGCTGGGGCCAGGGTGAGGAGCAGTACTTC. This encodes CASSWGQGEEQYF.

This clone was counted only a few times. Within the sample, other DNA sequences also encode this same CDR3. The chain couples TRBV5-6 to TRBJ1-2; D is undetermined. The germline V gene has CDR1 SGHDT and CDR2 YYEEEE. The CDR3 is 14 amino acids. Trimming took 3 bases from V and 2 from J, leaving 11 bases between them. The CDR3 protein is CASSSTVLNYGYTF. The CDR3 DNA is TGTGCCAGCAGCTCCACAGTCCTAAACTATGGCTACACCTTC.

This CDR3 reads CASSQDRTGKDTQYF. CDR3 nucleotides: TGTGCCAGCAGCCAAGATCGAACAGGGAAAGATACGCAGTATTTT. V usage is TRBV4-2 and J usage is TRBJ2-3, with D tentatively TRBD1 (6 bases). The length of the CDR3 is 15 residues. Trimming pared 0 bases from V and 5 bases from J, leaving 12 bases between. In germline, CDR1 is LGHNA, CDR2 YNFKEQ.

The V call is TRBV5-6, the J call TRBJ1-6, with D perhaps matching TRBD1 (5 bases). The CDR3 length is 16 residues. Deletions cut 0 bases from V and 4 bases from J, with 11 bases between. Germline loops: CDR1 SGHDT, CDR2 YYEEEE. This CDR3 is CASSLVGVGYNSPLHF. CDR3 in DNA: TGTGCCAGCAGCTTGGTAGGGGTTGGGTATAATTCACCCCTCCACTTT.

This chain links TRBV4-1 with TRBJ2-5; 7 nucleotides agree with TRBD1. The CDR3 totals 15 residues. The V and J ends lost 2 bases and 9 bases, in that order; junction bases with no gene match: 12. Germline loops: CDR1 MGHRA, CDR2 YSYEKL. CDR3 residues: CASSQKTGPRRAQYF. Written as DNA, the CDR3 is TGCGCCAGCAGCCAAAAGACAGGGCCGAGGCGGGCCCAGTACTTC.

In this sample, this clone turned up a few times. The rearrangement uses TRBV30 and TRBJ1-5; TRBD1 matches 7 bases. Germline CDR1 is GTSNPN and CDR2 is SVGIG (reference sequence). The CDR3 spans 16 residues. Germline trimming cut 1 base from V and 4 bases from J; bases unmatched to any gene: 10. DNA for the CDR3: TGTGCCTGGAGTGAGAATGGGCCAGGGGGAAATCAGCCCCAGCATTTT. This codes for CAWSENGPGGNQPQHF.

The rearrangement joins TRBV28 to TRBJ2-1; D remains ambiguous. The CDR3 has 12 amino acids. V lost 6 bases and J lost 4, with 7 bases in between. Germline CDR1 reads MDHEN; CDR2 reads SYDVKM. CDR3 nucleotides: TGTGCCAGCAGGCTCCGGTACAATGAGCAGTTCTTC. Protein product: CASRLRYNEQFF. Full variable domain (missing parts from reference TRBV28 and TRBJ2-1): DVKVTQSSRYLVKRTGEKVFLECVQDMDHENMFWYRQDPGLGLRLIYFSYDVKMKEKGDIPEGYSVSREKKERFSLILESASTNQTSMYLCASRLRYNEQFFGPGTRLTVL.

This clone has more than one count but fewer than ten. The chain has TRBV5-1 and TRBJ2-7; 9 positions match TRBD2. Per the germline V gene, CDR1 is SGHRS and CDR2 is YFSETQ. The junction had 2 bases not matched to a gene; V was cut back by 1 base and J by 3 bases. This CDR3 is built from 14 residues. CDR3 bases: TGCGCCAGCAGCTTGAGTAGCGGGAGCTACGAGCAGTACTTC. Translated, it gives CASSLSSGSYEQYF. Looking up the rest from reference TRBV5-1 and TRBJ2-7 gives the full variable domain: KAGVTQTPRYLIKTRGQQVTLSCSPISGHRSVSWYQQTPGQGLQFLFEYFSETQRNKGNFPGRFSGRQFSNSRSEMNVSTLELGDSALYLCASSLSSGSYEQYFGPGTRLTVT.

This clone came up a few times. The V gene is TRBV6-1, the J gene TRBJ2-3; D is perhaps TRBD2 (5 bases). V was shortened by 6 bases and J by 1 base, with 14 bases between the two germline ends. This CDR3 spans 15 amino acids. CDR1 is MNHNS, CDR2 SASEGT, per germline. DNA for the CDR3: TGTGCCAGCAGCTGGCCTAGCTACGGCACAGATACGCAGTATTTT. It is translated as CASSWPSYGTDTQYF.

This clone was recorded at least ten times. V usage is TRBV5-6 and J usage is TRBJ1-2; the D gene is possibly TRBD1 (5 bases). V was clipped by 5 bases and J by 0 bases, with 8 bases between them. From germline, CDR1 is SGHDT and CDR2 YYEEEE. The CDR3 consists of 13 residues. CDR3 sequence (DNA): TGTGCCAGCAGATGGGGGGCTAACTATGGCTACACCTTC. Protein product: CASRWGANYGYTF. Using reference TRBV5-6 and TRBJ1-2 for the parts outside the CDR3, the full variable domain is DAGVTQSPTHLIKTRGQQVTLRCSPKSGHDTVSWYQQALGQGPQFIFQYYEEEERQRGNFPDRFSGHQFPNYSSELNVNALLLGDSALYLCASRWGANYGYTFGSGTRLTVV.

This rearrangement joins TRBV30 to TRBJ1-5; D might be TRBD1 (6 bases). Trimming removed 3 bases from V and 3 bases from J, with 9 bases in between. From germline, CDR1 is GTSNPN and CDR2 SVGIG (reference sequence). This CDR3 comprises 13 residues. The CDR3 is CAWSYRDNQPQHF. CDR3 coding DNA: TGTGCCTGGAGCTACAGGGACAATCAGCCCCAGCATTTT.

The CDR3 region is CASSWSARPNEQYF. For the CDR3, the DNA is TGTGCCAGCAGTTGGTCGGCCAGGCCGAACGAGCAGTACTTC. V and J are TRBV6-5 and TRBJ2-7; no clear D. This CDR3 contains 14 residues. Germline V CDR1 and CDR2: MNHEY, SVGAGI. With 4 bases removed from V and 5 bases from J, the gap between germline ends came to 15 bases.

J is TRBJ2-1 and V is TRBV30; TRBD2 agrees at 16 bases. Trimming cost V 5 bases and J 0 bases; bases outside gene matches: 7. Germline V CDR1 and CDR2: GTSNPN, SVGIG (reference sequence). This CDR3 region has 18 residues. The chain's CDR3 is CAWEGLAGGMSSYNEQFF. CDR3 sequence (DNA): TGTGCCTGGGAGGGACTAGCGGGAGGGATGAGCTCCTACAATGAGCAGTTCTTC. The full variable domain, in which reference TRBV30 and TRBJ2-1 provide the parts outside the CDR3, is SQTIHQWPATLVQPVGSPLSLECTVEGTSNPNLYWYRQAAGRGLQLLFYSVGIGQISSEVPQNLSASRPQDRQFILSSKKLLLSDSGFYLCAWEGLAGGMSSYNEQFFGPGTRLTVL.

The chain carries TRBV19 and TRBJ1-1, with D maybe TRBD1 (6 bases). Germline V CDR1 and CDR2: LNHDA, SQIVND (reference sequence). The CDR3 covers 15 residues. V was shortened by 0 bases and J by 3 bases, with 11 bases between the two germline ends. The CDR3 reads CASSIEGGPYTEAFF. The CDR3 DNA is TGTGCCAGTAGTATAGAGGGGGGGCCCTACACTGAAGCTTTCTTT.

V gene TRBV7-2 combines with J gene TRBJ2-3; 7 bases line up with TRBD2. The CDR3 covers 16 residues. Germline loops: CDR1 SGHTA, CDR2 FQGNSA. V dropped 5 bases and J dropped 2; count of bases not matched to a gene: 10. The CDR3 region is CASSARLAGDTDTQYF. The CDR3 nucleotides are TGTGCCAGCAGCGCTCGACTAGCTGGGGACACAGATACGCAGTATTTT.

DNA for the CDR3: TGCAGTGCTACCCCCGGGGGTACGCAGTATTTT. It codes for CSATPGGTQYF. V usage is TRBV20-1 and J usage is TRBJ2-3; the D gene is possibly TRBD2 (6 bases). The germline V gene has CDR1 DFQATT and CDR2 SNEGSKA (reference sequence). CDR3 length: 11 residues. The V end lost 4 bases, the J end lost 8 bases, and 10 bases lay between the germline ends.

This clone was counted at least ten times. This sequence joins TRBV5-1 and TRBJ2-6; 10 bases are shared with TRBD2. Germline V gene sequence: CDR1 SGHRS, CDR2 YFSETQ. The CDR3 is made up of 17 amino acids. The V gene end was trimmed by 2 bases and the J gene end by 0 bases; junction bases not matched to a gene: 2. DNA for the CDR3: TGCGCCAGCAGCTTTAGCGGGAGGAGCTCTGGGGCCAACGTCCTGACTTTC. Amino acid sequence: CASSFSGRSSGANVLTF.